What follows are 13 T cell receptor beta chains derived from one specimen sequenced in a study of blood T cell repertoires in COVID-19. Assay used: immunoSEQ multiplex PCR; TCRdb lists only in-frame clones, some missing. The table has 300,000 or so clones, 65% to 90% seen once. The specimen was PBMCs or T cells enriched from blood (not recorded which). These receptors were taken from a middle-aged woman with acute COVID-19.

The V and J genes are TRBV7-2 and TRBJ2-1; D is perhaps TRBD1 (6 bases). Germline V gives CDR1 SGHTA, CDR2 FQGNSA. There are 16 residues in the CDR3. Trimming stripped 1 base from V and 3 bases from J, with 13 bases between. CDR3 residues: CASSLVWDTSYNEQFF. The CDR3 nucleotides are TGTGCCAGCAGCTTAGTTTGGGACACAAGCTACAATGAGCAGTTCTTC.

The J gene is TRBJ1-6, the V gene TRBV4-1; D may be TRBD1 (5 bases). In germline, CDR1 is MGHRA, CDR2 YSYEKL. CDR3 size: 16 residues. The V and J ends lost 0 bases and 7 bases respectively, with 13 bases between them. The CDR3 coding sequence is TGCGCCAGCAGCCAAGATTCTCCCAGGGTCAATTCACCCCTCCACTTT. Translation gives CASSQDSPRVNSPLHF.

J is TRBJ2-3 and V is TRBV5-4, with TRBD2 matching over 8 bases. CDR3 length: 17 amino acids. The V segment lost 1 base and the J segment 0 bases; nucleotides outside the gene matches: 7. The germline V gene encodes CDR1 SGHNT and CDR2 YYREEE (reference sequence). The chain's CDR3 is CASSLFAGGPSTDTQYF. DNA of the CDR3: TGTGCCAGCAGCTTGTTTGCGGGGGGACCTAGCACAGATACGCAGTATTTT.

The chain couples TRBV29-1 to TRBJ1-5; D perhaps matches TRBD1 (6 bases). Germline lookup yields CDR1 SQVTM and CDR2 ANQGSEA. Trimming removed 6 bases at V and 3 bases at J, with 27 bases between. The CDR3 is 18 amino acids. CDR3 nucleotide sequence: TGCAGCGTAACGTCTCCAACACAGGGAATGTGGGCCAATCAGCCCCAGCATTTT. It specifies CSVTSPTQGMWANQPQHF.

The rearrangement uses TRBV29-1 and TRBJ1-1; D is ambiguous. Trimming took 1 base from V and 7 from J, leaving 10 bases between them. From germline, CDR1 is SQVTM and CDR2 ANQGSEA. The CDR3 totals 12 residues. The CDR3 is CSVEGSSNEAFF. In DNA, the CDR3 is TGCAGCGTTGAAGGAAGTAGTAATGAAGCTTTCTTT.

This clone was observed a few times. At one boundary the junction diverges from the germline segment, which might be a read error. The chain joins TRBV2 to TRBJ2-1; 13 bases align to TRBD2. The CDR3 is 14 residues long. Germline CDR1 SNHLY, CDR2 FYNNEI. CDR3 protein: CASSEAMTSGGKLF. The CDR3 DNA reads TGTGCCAGCAGTGAAGCGATGACTAGCGGGGGGAAGCTCTTC.

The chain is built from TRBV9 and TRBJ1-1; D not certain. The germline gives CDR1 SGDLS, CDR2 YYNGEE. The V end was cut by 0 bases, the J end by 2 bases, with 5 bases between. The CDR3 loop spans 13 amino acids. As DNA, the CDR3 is TGTGCCAGCAGCGTAGTGGCCAACACTGAAGCTTTCTTT. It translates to CASSVVANTEAFF.

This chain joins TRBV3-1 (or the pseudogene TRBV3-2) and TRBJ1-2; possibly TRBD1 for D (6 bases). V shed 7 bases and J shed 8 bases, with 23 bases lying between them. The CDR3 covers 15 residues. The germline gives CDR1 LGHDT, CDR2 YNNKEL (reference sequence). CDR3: CASTPGGGGVRGYTF. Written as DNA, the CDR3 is TGTGCCAGCACCCCCGGGGGAGGGGGAGTTCGCGGCTACACCTTC.

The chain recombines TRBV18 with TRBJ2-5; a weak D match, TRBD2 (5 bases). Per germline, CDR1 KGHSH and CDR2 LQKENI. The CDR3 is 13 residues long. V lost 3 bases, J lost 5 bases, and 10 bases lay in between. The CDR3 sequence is CASSPYSEETQYF. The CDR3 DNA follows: TGTGCCAGCTCACCGTATAGCGAGGAGACCCAGTACTTC.

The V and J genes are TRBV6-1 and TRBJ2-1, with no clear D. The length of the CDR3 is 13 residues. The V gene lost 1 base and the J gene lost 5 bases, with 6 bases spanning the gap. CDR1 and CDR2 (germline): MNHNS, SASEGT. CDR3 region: CASSEDSHNEQFF. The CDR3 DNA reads TGTGCCAGCAGTGAAGACAGCCACAATGAGCAGTTCTTC.

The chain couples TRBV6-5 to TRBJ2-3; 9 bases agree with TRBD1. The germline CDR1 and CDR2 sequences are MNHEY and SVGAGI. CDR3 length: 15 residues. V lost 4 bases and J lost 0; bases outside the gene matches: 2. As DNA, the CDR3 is TGTGCCAGCAGTTTACAGGGGGCCAGCACAGATACGCAGTATTTT. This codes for CASSLQGASTDTQYF.

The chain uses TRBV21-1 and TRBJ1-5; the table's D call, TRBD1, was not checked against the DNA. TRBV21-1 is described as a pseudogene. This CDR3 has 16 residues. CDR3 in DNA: TGTGCCAGCAGCAAAGGGGACAGGGATAGCAATCAGCCCCAGCATTTT. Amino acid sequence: CASSKGDRDSNQPQHF.

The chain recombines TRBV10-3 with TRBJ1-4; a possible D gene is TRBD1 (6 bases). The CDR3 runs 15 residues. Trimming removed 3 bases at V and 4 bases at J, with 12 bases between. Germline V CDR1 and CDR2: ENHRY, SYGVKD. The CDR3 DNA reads TGTGCCATCAGTGAATCAGGGGCTGGTAATGAAAAACTGTTTTTT. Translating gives CAISESGAGNEKLFF.